This is a list of T cell receptor beta chains from one sample in a study of T-cell reconstitution after alpha-beta-depleted transplantation in children. TCRdb re-called the PCR reads through MiXCR, storing one row per CDR3 protein. The table has roughly 350,000 distinct CDR3 sequences, 15% to 20% seen once. This sample comprised PBMCs, mostly from graft donor cells, obtained 360 days after TCRalphabeta/CD19-depleted stem cell transplant. These receptor sequences come from a male patient under 10 years old who had a stem cell transplant for acute lymphoblastic leukemia, so the T cells may come from the graft donor. The CDR3 runs from the conserved cysteine through the conserved F or W. A D gene is named only where the DNA matches it firmly. Part of the rows lack a size; the others show once, few, many or a class for expanded clones.

v_gene	d_gene	j_gene	len	abundance	CDR3nt	CDR3aa
TRBV28	-	TRBJ2-5	14	-	TGTGCCAGCAACCGACCCCAACCCCTGGAAACCCAGTACTTC	CASNRPQPLETQYF
TRBV12-3/TRBV12-4	-	TRBJ1-3	15	few	TGTGCCAGCAGTTACCGGGGGGGTTCTGGAAACACCATATATTTT	CASSYRGGSGNTIYF
TRBV5-1	-	TRBJ2-7	17	-	TGCGCCAGCAGCTTGGATCAGAGTTGGGCAGATTTCTACGAGCAGTACTTC	CASSLDQSWADFYEQYF
TRBV9	-	TRBJ1-3	14	-	TGTGCCAGCAGCGTCCAGGACTCTGGAAACACCATATATTTT	CASSVQDSGNTIYF
TRBV20-1	TRBD2	TRBJ2-1	14	many	TGCAGTGCTAGAGACCCGCGGGGGTACAATGAGCAGTTCTTC	CSARDPRGYNEQFF
TRBV5-1	TRBD2	TRBJ2-3	16	few	TGCGCCAGCAGCGCGCTCTCTAGCGGATACACAGATACGCAGTATTTT	CASSALSSGYTDTQYF
TRBV6-1	-	TRBJ2-2	14	many	TGTGCCAGCAGCCGGACAGAAAACACCGGGGAGCTGTTTTTT	CASSRTENTGELFF
TRBV2	-	TRBJ2-3	12	few	TGTGCCAGCACGGCTAGCCCAGATACGCAGTATTTT	CASTASPDTQYF
TRBV10-3	-	TRBJ2-3	13	few	TGTGCCATCGGACAGATACTCACAGATACGCAGTATTTT	CAIGQILTDTQYF
TRBV28	-	TRBJ2-1	18	few	TGTGCCAGCAGTTTACTTGGGGTCGGGAACCGCGTCTACAATGAGCAGTTCTTC	CASSLLGVGNRVYNEQFF